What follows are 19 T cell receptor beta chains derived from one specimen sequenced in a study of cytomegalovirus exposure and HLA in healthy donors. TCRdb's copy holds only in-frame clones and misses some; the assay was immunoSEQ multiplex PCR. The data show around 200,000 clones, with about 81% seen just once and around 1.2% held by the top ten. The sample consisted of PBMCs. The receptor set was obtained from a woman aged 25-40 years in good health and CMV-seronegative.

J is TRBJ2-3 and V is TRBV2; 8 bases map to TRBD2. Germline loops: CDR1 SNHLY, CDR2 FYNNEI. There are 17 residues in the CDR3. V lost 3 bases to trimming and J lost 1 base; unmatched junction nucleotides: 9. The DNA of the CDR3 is TGTGCCAGCAGTGATCACCCTAGCGGGTTACGCACAGATACGCAGTATTTT. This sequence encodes CASSDHPSGLRTDTQYF.

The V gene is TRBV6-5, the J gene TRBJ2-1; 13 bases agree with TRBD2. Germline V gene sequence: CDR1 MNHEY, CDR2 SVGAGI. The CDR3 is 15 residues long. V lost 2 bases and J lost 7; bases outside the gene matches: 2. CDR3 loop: CASSYGLAGVNEQFF. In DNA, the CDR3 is TGTGCCAGCAGTTACGGACTAGCGGGAGTGAATGAGCAGTTCTTC.

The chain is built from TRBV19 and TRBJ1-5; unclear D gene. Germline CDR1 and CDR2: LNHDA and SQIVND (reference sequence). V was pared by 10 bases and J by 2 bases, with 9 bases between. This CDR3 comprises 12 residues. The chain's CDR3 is CATNSGNQPQHF. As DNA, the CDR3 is TGTGCCACAAACAGTGGCAATCAGCCCCAGCATTTT.

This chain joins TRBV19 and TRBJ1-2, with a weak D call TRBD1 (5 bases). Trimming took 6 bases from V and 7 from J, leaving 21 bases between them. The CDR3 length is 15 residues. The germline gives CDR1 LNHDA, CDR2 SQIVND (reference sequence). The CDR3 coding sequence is TGTGCCAGTAGGTTTAAGCCCTCTAGGGGCTCTGGCTACACCTTC. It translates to CASRFKPSRGSGYTF.

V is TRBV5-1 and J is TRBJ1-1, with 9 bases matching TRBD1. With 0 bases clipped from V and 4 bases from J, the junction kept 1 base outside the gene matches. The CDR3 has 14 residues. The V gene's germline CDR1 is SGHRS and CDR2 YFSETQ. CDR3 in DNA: TGCGCCAGCAGCTTGGGACAGGGGGTCACTGAAGCTTTCTTT. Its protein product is CASSLGQGVTEAFF.

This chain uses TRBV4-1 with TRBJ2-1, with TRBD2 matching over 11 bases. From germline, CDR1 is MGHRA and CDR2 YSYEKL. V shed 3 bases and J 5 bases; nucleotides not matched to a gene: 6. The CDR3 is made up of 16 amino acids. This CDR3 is CASSQAGLAVHNEQFF. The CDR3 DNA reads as TGCGCCAGCAGCCAGGCGGGACTAGCGGTTCACAATGAGCAGTTCTTC.

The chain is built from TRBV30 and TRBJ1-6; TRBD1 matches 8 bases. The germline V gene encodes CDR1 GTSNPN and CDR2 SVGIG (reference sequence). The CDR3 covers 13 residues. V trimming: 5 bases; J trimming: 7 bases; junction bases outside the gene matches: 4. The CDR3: CAWGQGLNSPLHF. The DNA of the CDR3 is TGTGCCTGGGGACAGGGCCTCAATTCACCCCTCCACTTT.

CDR3 DNA sequence: TGTGCCAGCAGCTTAGGGACTAGCGGTAACAATGAGCAGTTCTTC. It translates to CASSLGTSGNNEQFF. J is TRBJ2-1 and V is TRBV7-9; 10 positions agree with TRBD2. V was clipped by 1 base and J by 5 bases; unmatched bases: 2. Looked up from germline, CDR1 is SEHNR and CDR2 is FQNEAQ (reference sequence). The CDR3 loop spans 15 amino acids. The entire variable domain, with the rest obtained from reference TRBV7-9 and TRBJ2-1, is as follows: DTGVSQNPRHKITKRGQNVTFRCDPISEHNRLYWYRQTLGQGPEFLTYFQNEAQLEKSRLLSDRFSAERPKGSFSTLEIQRTEQGDSAMYLCASSLGTSGNNEQFFGPGTRLTVL.

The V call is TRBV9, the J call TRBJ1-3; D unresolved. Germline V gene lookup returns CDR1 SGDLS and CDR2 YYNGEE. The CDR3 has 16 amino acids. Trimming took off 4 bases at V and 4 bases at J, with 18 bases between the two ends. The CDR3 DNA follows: TGTGCCAGCAGCCCAACCCGGGGAGTGGGCGGAAACACCATATATTTT. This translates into CASSPTRGVGGNTIYF.

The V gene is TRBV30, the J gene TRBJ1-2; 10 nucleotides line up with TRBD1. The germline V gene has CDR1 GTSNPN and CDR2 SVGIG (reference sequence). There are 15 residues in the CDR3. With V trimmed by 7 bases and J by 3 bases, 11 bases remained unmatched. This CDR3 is CASYISGQGYYGYTF. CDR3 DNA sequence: TGTGCCTCTTACATATCGGGACAGGGGTACTATGGCTACACCTTC.

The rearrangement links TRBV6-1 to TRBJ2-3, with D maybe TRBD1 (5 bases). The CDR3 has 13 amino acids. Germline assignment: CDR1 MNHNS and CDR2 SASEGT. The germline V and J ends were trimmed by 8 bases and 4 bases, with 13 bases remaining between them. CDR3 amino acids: CASFLQGPDTQYF. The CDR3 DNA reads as TGTGCCAGCTTCCTCCAGGGCCCAGATACGCAGTATTTT.

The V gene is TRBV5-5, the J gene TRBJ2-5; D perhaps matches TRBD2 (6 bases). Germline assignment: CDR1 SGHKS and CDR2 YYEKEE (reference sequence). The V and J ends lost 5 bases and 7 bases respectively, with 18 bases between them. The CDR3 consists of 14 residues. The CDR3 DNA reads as TGTGCCAGCAGGGTTGGGACTGCCTGGGGGACCCAGTACTTC. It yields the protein CASRVGTAWGTQYF.

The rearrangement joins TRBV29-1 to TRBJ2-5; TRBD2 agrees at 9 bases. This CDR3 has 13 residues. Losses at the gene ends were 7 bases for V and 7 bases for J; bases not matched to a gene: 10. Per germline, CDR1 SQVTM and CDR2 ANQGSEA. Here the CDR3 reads CSEVSGSPGTQYF. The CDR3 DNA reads TGCAGCGAGGTTAGCGGGAGCCCCGGGACCCAGTACTTC.

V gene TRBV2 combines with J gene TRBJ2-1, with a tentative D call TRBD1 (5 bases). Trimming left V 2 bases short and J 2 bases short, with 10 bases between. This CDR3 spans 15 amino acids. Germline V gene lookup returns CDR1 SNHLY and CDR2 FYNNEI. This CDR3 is CASSELQGAYNEQFF. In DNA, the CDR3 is TGTGCCAGCAGTGAATTGCAGGGTGCCTACAATGAGCAGTTCTTC.

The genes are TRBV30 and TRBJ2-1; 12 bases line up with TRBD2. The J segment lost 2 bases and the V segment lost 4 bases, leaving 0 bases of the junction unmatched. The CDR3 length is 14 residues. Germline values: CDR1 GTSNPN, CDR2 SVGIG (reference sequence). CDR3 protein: CAWTSGRAYNEQFF. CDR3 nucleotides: TGTGCCTGGACTAGCGGGAGGGCCTACAATGAGCAGTTCTTC.

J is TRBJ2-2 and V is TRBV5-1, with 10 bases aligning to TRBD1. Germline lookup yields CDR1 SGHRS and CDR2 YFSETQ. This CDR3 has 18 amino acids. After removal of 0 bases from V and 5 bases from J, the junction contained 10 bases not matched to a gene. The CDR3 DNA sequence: TGCGCCAGCAGCTTGGCCTTAAGACAGGGGGCCTTAACCGGGGAGCTGTTTTTT. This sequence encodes CASSLALRQGALTGELFF.

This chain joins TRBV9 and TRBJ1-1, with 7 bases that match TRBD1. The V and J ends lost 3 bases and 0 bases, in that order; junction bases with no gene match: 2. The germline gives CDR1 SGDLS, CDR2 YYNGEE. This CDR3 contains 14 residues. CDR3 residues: CASSEQGMNTEAFF. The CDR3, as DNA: TGTGCCAGCAGCGAACAGGGGATGAACACTGAAGCTTTCTTT.

The CDR3 here is CATSHRGSPLHF. CDR3 coding DNA: TGTGCCACCAGCCACAGGGGTTCACCCCTCCACTTT. This rearrangement joins TRBV15 to TRBJ1-6; 7 bases are a match to TRBD1. The CDR3 consists of 12 residues. Losses at the gene ends were 5 bases for V and 9 bases for J; bases not matched to a gene: 1. Germline V CDR1 and CDR2: LNHNV, YYDKDF (reference sequence).

The CDR3 spells CASSLESAGNEKLFF. The CDR3 coding sequence is TGCGCCAGCAGCTTGGAGTCCGCCGGGAATGAAAAACTGTTTTTT. The genes are TRBV5-1 and TRBJ1-4; D is ambiguous. The V end was cut by 0 bases, the J end by 5 bases, with 11 bases between. This CDR3 spans 15 amino acids. The germline V gene encodes CDR1 SGHRS and CDR2 YFSETQ.